The TCR beta chain under discussion was sequenced for a study of blood T cell repertoires in COVID-19. Assay: immunoSEQ multiplex PCR; the TCRdb copy retains only in-frame clones and omits some. This sample yields 200,000 to 250,000 clones, of which around 84% are seen a single time; 20% belongs to the top ten. This clone showed up just a few times. The CDR3 is 18 amino acids. V shed 1 base, J shed 5 bases, and the junction held 16 bases outside the gene matches. From germline, CDR1 is GTSNPN and CDR2 SVGIG (reference sequence). Sequencing was carried out using peripheral blood. The sequence came from a man aged 25-45 years with active or convalescent COVID-19. This chain links TRBV30 with TRBJ2-7, with TRBD1 matching 11 bases. CDR3 region: CAWSGGQGELSQWDEQYF. The CDR3 DNA reads as TGTGCCTGGAGTGGGGGACAGGGGGAATTATCCCAATGGGACGAGCAGTACTTC.